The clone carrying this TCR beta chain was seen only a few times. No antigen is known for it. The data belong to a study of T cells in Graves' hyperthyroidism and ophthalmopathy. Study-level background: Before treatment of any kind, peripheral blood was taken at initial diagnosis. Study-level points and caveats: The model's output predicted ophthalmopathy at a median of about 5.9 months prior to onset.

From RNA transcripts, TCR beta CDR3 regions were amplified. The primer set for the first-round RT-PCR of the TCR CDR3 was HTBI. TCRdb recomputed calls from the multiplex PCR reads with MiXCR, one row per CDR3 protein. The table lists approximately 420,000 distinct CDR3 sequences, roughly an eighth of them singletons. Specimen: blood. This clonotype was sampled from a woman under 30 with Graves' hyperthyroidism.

CDR3: CSAASAGEVFREQYF. CDR3 sequence (DNA): TGCAGTGCCGCGTCGGCGGGAGAGGTCTTCCGCGAGCAGTACTTC. The chain links TRBV20-1 to TRBJ2-7, with 7 positions matching TRBD2. V gave up 6 bases and J gave up 6 bases; unmatched junction bases: 17. Germline CDR1 reads DFQATT; CDR2 reads SNEGSKA (reference sequence). The length of the CDR3 is 15 residues.